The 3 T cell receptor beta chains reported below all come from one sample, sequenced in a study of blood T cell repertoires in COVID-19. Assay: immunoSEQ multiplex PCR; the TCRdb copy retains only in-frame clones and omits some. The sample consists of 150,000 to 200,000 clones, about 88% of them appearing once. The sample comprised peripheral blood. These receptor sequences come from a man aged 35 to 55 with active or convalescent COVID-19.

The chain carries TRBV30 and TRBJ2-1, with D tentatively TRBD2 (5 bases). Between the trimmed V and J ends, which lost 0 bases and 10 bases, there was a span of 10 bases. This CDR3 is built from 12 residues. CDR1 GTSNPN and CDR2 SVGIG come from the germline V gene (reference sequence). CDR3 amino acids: CAWSVLGSEQFF. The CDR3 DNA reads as TGTGCCTGGAGTGTACTGGGGAGCGAGCAGTTCTTC.

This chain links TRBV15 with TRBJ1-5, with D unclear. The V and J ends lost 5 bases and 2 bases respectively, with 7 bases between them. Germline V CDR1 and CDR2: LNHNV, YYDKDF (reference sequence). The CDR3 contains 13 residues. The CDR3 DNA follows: TGTGCCACCAGCGAGAGGGGCAATCAGCCCCAGCATTTT. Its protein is CATSERGNQPQHF.

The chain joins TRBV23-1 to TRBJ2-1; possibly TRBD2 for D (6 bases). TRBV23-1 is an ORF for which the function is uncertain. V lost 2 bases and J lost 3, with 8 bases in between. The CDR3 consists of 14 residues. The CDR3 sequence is CASSQTGVYNEQFF. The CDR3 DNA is TGCGCCAGCAGTCAAACGGGAGTCTACAATGAGCAGTTCTTC.